These 21 T cell receptor beta chains were sequenced from one sample in a study of regulatory T cells in long-lasting Graves disease (dated by TCRdb to the early 2020s). Read against the paper, the sample's time point label means: newly diagnosed GD, antithyroid drugs for less than 3 months. RNA was extracted from PBMCs in TRIzol for both TCR sequencing and RNA sequencing. Preparation of the library involved multiplex PCR. The sequencer listed for this sample is Illumina HiSeq 4000. TCR beta libraries were built with iRepertoire HTBI primers and Arm-PCR amplification of CDR3 regions. TCRdb reanalyzed the raw reads on its own, using fastp at Q25 for trimming and MiXCR for clone calling, and kept in-frame beta chains. Rows matching on CDR3 protein sequence are summarized as one entry with the most common DNA and genes. The sample table shows about 500,000 distinct CDR3 sequences, and roughly 17% are seen once. The ten largest clones add up to less than 15% of the sample.

These data are also associated with another study on T cells in Graves' hyperthyroidism and ophthalmopathy.

The source was peripheral blood mononuclear cells (PBMCs), collected at new diagnosis, from a patient treated with antithyroid drugs. These receptors were taken from a man aged 35 to 55 with Graves disease. Donor details come from another sample of the same person, matched by shared clones.

This clonotype was detected ten times or more. Its ends do not fully match the called genes, so a read error is possible. V and J are TRBV27 and TRBJ1-5; 7 positions agree with TRBD1. The CDR3 has 16 residues. Germline CDR1 and CDR2: MNHEY and SMNVEV (reference sequence). CDR3 in amino acids: CVSSLRSGGVNQPQHF. The DNA for the CDR3 is TGTGTCAGCAGTTTACGTTCAGGGGGGGTCAATCAGCCCCAGCATTTT.

At least ten counts were recorded for this clonotype. The chain couples TRBV5-1 to TRBJ2-3; 7 bases are a match to TRBD2. This CDR3 is built from 16 residues. The J segment lost 2 bases and the V segment lost 4 bases, leaving 10 bases of the junction unmatched. CDR1 and CDR2 (germline): SGHRS, YFSETQ. The CDR3, as DNA: TGCGCCAGCAGCCCTAGGCGAGCGGGAACCACAGATACGCAGTATTTT. It encodes CASSPRRAGTTDTQYF.

This clonotype was observed many times. The chain joins TRBV28 to TRBJ2-4, with D unclear. The CDR3 is made up of 16 amino acids. The V gene's germline CDR1 is MDHEN and CDR2 SYDVKM. Trimming shortened V by 3 bases and J by 1 base, and 13 bases separated the two germline ends. CDR3 sequence (DNA): TGTGCCAGCAGTTTCCCGGGCGGAGTGGCCAAAAACATTCAGTACTTC. Translated, it gives CASSFPGGVAKNIQYF.

Concerning this clonotype itself: This likely reflects a read error, since a far larger clone is one base away. The chain recombines TRBV28 with TRBJ2-3; 9 bases line up with TRBD1. The DNA end is a closer match to TRBJ2-7, so the J assignment may be wrong. Germline V gene data show CDR1 as MDHEN and CDR2 as SYDVKM. The CDR3 loop spans 16 amino acids. CDR3 sequence: CASSSYRDRVYDEQYF. The DNA for the CDR3 is TGTGCCAGCAGTTCATACCGGGACAGGGTTTACGATGAGCAGTACTTC.

This clonotype was counted once. The chain links TRBV11-2 to TRBJ1-5; D ambiguous. Germline V gene lookup returns CDR1 SGHAT and CDR2 FQNNGV. This CDR3 is 13 amino acids long. Trimming left V 3 bases short and J 7 bases short, with 10 bases between. DNA for the CDR3: TGTGCCAGCAGCTTCGAGAGGGAACAGCCCCAGCATTTT. This translates into CASSFEREQPQHF.

The chain has TRBV15 and TRBJ2-7; TRBD1 aligns across 7 bases. The CDR3 has 17 residues. The germline gives CDR1 LNHNV, CDR2 YYDKDF (reference sequence). V shed 0 bases and J 4 bases; nucleotides not matched to a gene: 12. The CDR3 DNA reads as TGTGCCACCAGCAGAGATCATTTTAGACAGGGTATATACGAGCAGTACTTC. Translation: CATSRDHFRQGIYEQYF.

This clonotype was detected many times. The V gene is TRBV3-1, the J gene TRBJ2-3; TRBD2 might be the D (5 bases). Germline V gene lookup returns CDR1 LGHDT and CDR2 YNNKEL (reference sequence). The CDR3 is 16 amino acids. Trimming removed 2 bases at V and 4 bases at J, with 16 bases between. CDR3 nucleotide sequence: TGTGCCAGCAGCCAAATAACTAGTTTTCCTTCAGATACGCAGTATTTT. Its protein product is CASSQITSFPSDTQYF.

This clonotype was found many times. The V and J genes are TRBV12-3 or TRBV12-4 and TRBJ2-7; D is unclear. V was pared by 2 bases and J by 2 bases, with 10 bases between. This CDR3 is 14 amino acids long. The CDR3 loop reads CASSLTNAPYEQYF. The CDR3 DNA sequence: TGTGCCAGCAGTTTAACGAACGCACCCTACGAGCAGTACTTC.

This clonotype occurred many times. The rearrangement uses TRBV7-9 and TRBJ2-1; the match to TRBD2 covers 13 bases. Germline assignment: CDR1 SEHNR and CDR2 FQNEAQ (reference sequence). Losses at the gene ends were 4 bases for V and 9 bases for J; bases not matched to a gene: 6. The CDR3 length is 15 residues. The CDR3 spells CASSYGTSGISEQFF. The CDR3 DNA is TGTGCCAGCAGCTACGGGACTAGCGGGATTAGTGAGCAGTTCTTC.

This sequence joins TRBV14 and TRBJ2-7; 8 bases are shared with TRBD2. V trimming: 4 bases; J trimming: 4 bases; junction bases outside the gene matches: 6. The CDR3 is 14 residues long. CDR1 is SGHDN, CDR2 FVKESK, per germline. CDR3 nucleotide sequence: TGTGCCAGCAGCCCGAAAGGACTAGCTTACGAGCAGTACTTC. Translation: CASSPKGLAYEQYF.

In this sample, this clonotype turned up once. V usage is TRBV7-3 and J usage is TRBJ2-2, with D unresolved. Germline CDR1 is SGHTA and CDR2 is FQGTGA. The CDR3 totals 14 residues. V lost 5 bases, J lost 13 bases, and 20 bases lay in between. The CDR3 loop is CASSPTRAARLLFF. As DNA, the CDR3 is TGTGCCAGCAGCCCTACCAGAGCTGCCCGTCTGCTGTTTTTT.

This clonotype was counted at least ten times. The CDR3 region is CSARVQQETQYF. CDR3 DNA sequence: TGCAGTGCTAGGGTCCAGCAAGAGACCCAGTACTTC. The chain has TRBV20-1 and TRBJ2-5; D call uncertain. The CDR3 sequence is 12 residues long. V was cut by 3 bases and J by 2 bases, with 7 bases left in between. Germline CDR1 is DFQATT and CDR2 is SNEGSKA (reference sequence).

The chain joins TRBV4-1 to TRBJ2-7; D is perhaps TRBD2 (5 bases). This CDR3 region has 14 residues. Germline V CDR1 and CDR2: MGHRA, YSYEKL. Trimming took off 0 bases at V and 7 bases at J, with 13 bases between the two ends. In DNA form, the CDR3 reads TGCGCCAGCAGCCAAGAGAAACTCCCGGGGGAGCAGTACTTC. Translated: CASSQEKLPGEQYF.

In this sample, this clonotype turned up a few times. The rearrangement uses TRBV5-6 and TRBJ2-2; 9 nucleotides line up with TRBD2. With 0 bases clipped from V and 6 bases from J, the junction kept 9 bases outside the gene matches. This CDR3 is 17 amino acids long. CDR1 and CDR2 from the germline V gene are SGHDT and YYEEEE. CDR3 sequence: CASSLAASGNPPGELFF. The CDR3 DNA reads as TGTGCCAGCAGCTTGGCGGCTAGCGGGAACCCCCCCGGGGAGCTGTTTTTT.

This clonotype was picked up a small number of times. The chain uses TRBV19 and TRBJ1-1, with D unresolved. The CDR3 sequence is 15 residues long. Trimming took 10 bases from V and 8 from J, leaving 26 bases between them. The germline gives CDR1 LNHDA, CDR2 SQIVND (reference sequence). The chain's CDR3 is CATISRFPEPQEAFF. DNA for the CDR3: TGTGCCACCATATCGAGGTTTCCGGAGCCCCAAGAAGCTTTCTTT.

The genes are TRBV29-1 and TRBJ1-2, with D uncertain. This CDR3 has 15 amino acids. Trimming pared 5 bases from V and 3 bases from J, leaving 19 bases between. CDR1 and CDR2 from the germline V gene are SQVTM and ANQGSEA. CDR3 DNA sequence: TGCAGCGTTTACCACAACCTCGAGAGGTACTATGGCTACACCTTC. Translation gives CSVYHNLERYYGYTF.

The sample holds many counts of this clonotype. The chain couples TRBV2 to TRBJ2-1; 10 bases map to TRBD2. Trimming took 7 bases from V and 4 from J; bases not matched to a gene: 10. The CDR3 consists of 16 residues. CDR1 and CDR2 from the germline V gene are SNHLY and FYNNEI. The CDR3 nucleotides read TGTGCCAGCAAAAGAGCGGGAGGGACGGGGTACAATGAGCAGTTCTTC. Amino acids: CASKRAGGTGYNEQFF.

This clonotype showed up just a few times. The chain has TRBV6-1 and TRBJ2-7, with D possibly being TRBD2 (6 bases). Per germline, CDR1 MNHNS and CDR2 SASEGT. CDR3 length: 15 residues. Trimming pared 0 bases from V and 3 bases from J, leaving 12 bases between. The CDR3 DNA is TGTGCCAGCAGTGAAGCGGGACTCCCATTCTACGAGCAGTACTTC. Residues: CASSEAGLPFYEQYF.

The chain joins TRBV29-1 to TRBJ2-3; tentative D call: TRBD1 (5 bases). Per germline, CDR1 SQVTM and CDR2 ANQGSEA. Trimming took 4 bases from V and 6 from J, leaving 11 bases between them. The CDR3 consists of 12 residues. The CDR3 DNA follows: TGCAGCGTTGTACAGGCCTTGGATACGCAGTATTTT. It is translated as CSVVQALDTQYF.

At least ten counts were recorded for this clonotype. The V call is TRBV11-2, the J call TRBJ2-5, with 8 bases identical to TRBD1. This CDR3 has 15 residues. Germline values: CDR1 SGHAT, CDR2 FQNNGV. After removal of 2 bases from V and 4 bases from J, the junction contained 6 bases not matched to a gene. The CDR3 DNA reads TGTGCCAGCAGCTTATCAGGGGGCGCGGGAGAGACCCAGTACTTC. It translates to CASSLSGGAGETQYF.

This clonotype was observed at least ten times. The chain's CDR3 is CAWSHTGSYEQYF. CDR3 nucleotides: TGTGCCTGGAGTCACACAGGGTCCTACGAGCAGTACTTC. The chain employs TRBV30 and TRBJ2-7, with a weak D call TRBD1 (6 bases). Per the germline V gene, CDR1 is GTSNPN and CDR2 is SVGIG (reference sequence). This CDR3 is built from 13 residues. Deletions cut 2 bases from V and 1 base from J, with 9 bases between.